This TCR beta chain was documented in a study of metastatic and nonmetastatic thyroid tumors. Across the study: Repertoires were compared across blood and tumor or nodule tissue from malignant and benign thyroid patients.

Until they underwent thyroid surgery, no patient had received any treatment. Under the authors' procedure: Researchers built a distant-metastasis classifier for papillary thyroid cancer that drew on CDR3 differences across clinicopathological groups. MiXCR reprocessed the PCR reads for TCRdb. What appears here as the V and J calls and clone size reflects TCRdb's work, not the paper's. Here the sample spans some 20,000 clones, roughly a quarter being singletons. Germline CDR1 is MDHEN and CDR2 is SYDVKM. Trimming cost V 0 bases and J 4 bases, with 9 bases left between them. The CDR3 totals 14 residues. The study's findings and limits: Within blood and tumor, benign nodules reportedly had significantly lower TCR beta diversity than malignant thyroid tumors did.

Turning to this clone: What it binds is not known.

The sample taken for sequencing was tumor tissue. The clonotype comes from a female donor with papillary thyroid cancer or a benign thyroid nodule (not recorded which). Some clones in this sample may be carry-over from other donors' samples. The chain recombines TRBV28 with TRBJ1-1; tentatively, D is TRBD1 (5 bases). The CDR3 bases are TGTGCCAGCAGTTTATGGGGGGACGGCACTGAAGCTTTCTTT. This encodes CASSLWGDGTEAFF. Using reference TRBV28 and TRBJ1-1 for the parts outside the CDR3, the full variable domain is DVKVTQSSRYLVKRTGEKVFLECVQDMDHENMFWYRQDPGLGLRLIYFSYDVKMKEKGDIPEGYSVSREKKERFSLILESASTNQTSMYLCASSLWGDGTEAFFGQGTRLTVV.